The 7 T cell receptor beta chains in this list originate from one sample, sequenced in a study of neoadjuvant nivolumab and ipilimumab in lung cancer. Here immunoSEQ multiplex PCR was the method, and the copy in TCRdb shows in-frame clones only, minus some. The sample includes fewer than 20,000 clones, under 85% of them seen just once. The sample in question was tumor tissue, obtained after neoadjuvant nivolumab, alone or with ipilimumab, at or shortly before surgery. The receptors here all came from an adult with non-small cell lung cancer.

The CDR3 spells CASSLAYRSHEQYF. The CDR3 nucleotides read TGTGCCAGCAGCTTAGCGTATCGGAGCCACGAGCAGTACTTC. The chain couples TRBV7-6 to TRBJ2-7; D remains ambiguous. CDR1 is SGHVS, CDR2 FNYEAQ, per germline. V lost 0 bases to trimming and J lost 5 bases, with 11 bases between them. The CDR3 spans 14 residues.

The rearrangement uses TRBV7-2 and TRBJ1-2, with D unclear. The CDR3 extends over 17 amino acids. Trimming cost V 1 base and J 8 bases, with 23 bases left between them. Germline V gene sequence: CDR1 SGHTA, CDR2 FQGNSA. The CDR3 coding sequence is TGTGCCAGCAGCTTAGGGGCCGCGAGGGCCGGGGATCAAGGCTACACCTTC. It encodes CASSLGAARAGDQGYTF.

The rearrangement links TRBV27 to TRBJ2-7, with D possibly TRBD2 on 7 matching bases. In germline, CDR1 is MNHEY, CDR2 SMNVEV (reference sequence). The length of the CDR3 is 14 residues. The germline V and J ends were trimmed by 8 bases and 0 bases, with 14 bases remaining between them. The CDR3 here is CASGRGGSSYEQYF. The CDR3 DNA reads TGTGCCAGCGGAAGGGGGGGTAGCTCCTACGAGCAGTACTTC.

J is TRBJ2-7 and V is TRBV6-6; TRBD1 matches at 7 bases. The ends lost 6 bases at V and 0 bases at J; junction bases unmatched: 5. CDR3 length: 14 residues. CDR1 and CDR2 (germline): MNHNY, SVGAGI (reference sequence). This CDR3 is CASRTRGSSYEQYF. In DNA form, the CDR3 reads TGTGCCAGCAGAACCAGGGGGAGCTCCTACGAGCAGTACTTC.

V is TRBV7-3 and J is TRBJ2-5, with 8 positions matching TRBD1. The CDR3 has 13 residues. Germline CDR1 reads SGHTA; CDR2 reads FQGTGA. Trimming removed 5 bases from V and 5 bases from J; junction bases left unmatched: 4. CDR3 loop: CASSAGGAETQYF. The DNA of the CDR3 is TGTGCCAGCAGCGCAGGGGGCGCGGAGACCCAGTACTTC.

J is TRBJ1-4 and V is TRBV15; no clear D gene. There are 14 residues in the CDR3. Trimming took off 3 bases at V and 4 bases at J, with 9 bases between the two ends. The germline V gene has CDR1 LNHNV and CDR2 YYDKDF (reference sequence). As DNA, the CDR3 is TGTGCCACCAGCAGTTACACAGTTAATGAAAAACTGTTTTTT. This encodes CATSSYTVNEKLFF.

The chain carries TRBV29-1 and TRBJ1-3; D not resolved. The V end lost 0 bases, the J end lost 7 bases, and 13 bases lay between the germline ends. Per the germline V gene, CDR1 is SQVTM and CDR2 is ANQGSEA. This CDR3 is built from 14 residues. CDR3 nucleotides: TGCAGCGTTGAAGATGTAGTGCTCAGGAACACCATATATTTT. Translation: CSVEDVVLRNTIYF. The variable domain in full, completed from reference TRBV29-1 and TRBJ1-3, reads SAVISQKPSRDICQRGTSLTIQCQVDSQVTMMFWYRQQPGQSLTLIATANQGSEATYESGFVIDKFPISRPNLTFSTLTVSNMSPEDSSIYLCSVEDVVLRNTIYFGEGSWLTVV.